This T cell receptor (beta chain) was sequenced in a study of early T cells in non-severe SARS-CoV-2 infection (dated by TCRdb to about 2021). With regard to the full study: Bulk RNA from unsorted whole blood was used for TCR sequencing, so alpha and beta chains could not be paired.

As concerns this clonotype: This receptor's antigen is unknown. One base away there is no much larger clone; base qualities are not given.

A case-control design nested within a healthcare worker cohort in London, UK, was used, with weekly nasopharyngeal swab PCR tests and blood sampling performed. Healthcare workers were recruited during the week of the UK lockdown, between 23 and 31 March 2020, and followed weekly for up to roughly 16 weeks. The library was obtained by 5' RACE. The reads were generated on a NextSeq 500. In the TCR library protocol, unique molecular identifiers were attached to individual cDNA molecules to correct for PCR bias and sequencing error. Sequencing covered both TCR alpha and beta chains, and within each sample the abundances of alpha and beta sequences were tightly co-correlated. The source study handled its data this way. Decombinator V4 was used to annotate TCR sequences for V gene, J gene and CDR3. TCRs were defined as expanded if a significant change between any two time points was detected under a Poisson model with p below 0.0001. TCR abundances were normalised to the total number of TCRs sequenced per sample and expressed as counts per million. TRAV1-2 paired with TRAJ12, TRAJ20 or TRAJ33 defined MAIT TCRs, while TRAV10 paired with TRAJ18 defined iNKT TCRs. VDJdb, accessed 1 November 2021, was searched for CMV, EBV and SARS-CoV-2 annotated TCRs, with TCRs annotated for multiple antigens excluded. The public sequencing data were trimmed at Q25 with fastp and processed into clonotypes with MiXCR by TCRdb, which kept only in-frame beta chains. Under each unique CDR3 protein, matching rows form one entry showing the most common genes and DNA. TCRdb, not the original authors, processed these V and J calls. The sample includes about 22,000 distinct CDR3 sequences, with roughly 3.6% observed a single time. 4.5% to 7% of the sample comes from the top ten.

What the study reported, not specific to this receptor: VDJdb matching was skewed toward anti-spike CD8 responses, so virus-specific expansions were likely underestimated and private and CD4 specificities were missed.

Spanning cysteine to phenylalanine, the CDR3 consists of 16 amino acids. Here the CDR3 DNA is all that survives: 48 bases in frame from base 1. The germline V gene (reference sequence) provides CDR1 SEHNR and CDR2 FQNEAQ. V is pared back by 2 bases and J by 5 bases, with 18 bases lying between the germline termini. Rearrangement joined TRBV7-9 to TRBJ1-2; the D segment cannot be called with confidence. The clonotype comes from an adult who was a healthcare worker with PCR-confirmed SARS-CoV-2 infection or an uninfected control (not recorded which). Material: whole blood. CDR3 sequence: CASSLRSVRASYGYTF. The DNA reads as follows: TGTGCCAGCAGCTTACGGTCGGTGAGGGCATCATATGGCTACACCTTC.